This record concerns one T cell receptor (beta chain) sequence. The CDR3 totals 14 residues. The ends were cut back, 4 bases at V and 6 bases at J, with 15 bases in the middle. The germline CDR1 and CDR2 sequences are MGHDK and SYGVNS. TCRdb keeps only in-frame clones here, not all; method: immunoSEQ multiplex PCR. The repertoire holds about 300,000 clones, with roughly 90% as singletons. These data originate in a study of blood T cell repertoires in COVID-19. Whole-study context: Sources were T cells, B-cell-depleted T cells, or PBMCs; the material itself was cDNA or gDNA.

The source is a man between 18 and 29 years old who had recovered from COVID-19. The sample comprised peripheral blood. The chain uses TRBV25-1 and TRBJ1-2, with D hard to call. The CDR3 here is CASSGLLGGDGYTF. The CDR3 DNA sequence: TGTGCCAGCAGTGGGCTTTTGGGAGGTGATGGCTACACCTTC.